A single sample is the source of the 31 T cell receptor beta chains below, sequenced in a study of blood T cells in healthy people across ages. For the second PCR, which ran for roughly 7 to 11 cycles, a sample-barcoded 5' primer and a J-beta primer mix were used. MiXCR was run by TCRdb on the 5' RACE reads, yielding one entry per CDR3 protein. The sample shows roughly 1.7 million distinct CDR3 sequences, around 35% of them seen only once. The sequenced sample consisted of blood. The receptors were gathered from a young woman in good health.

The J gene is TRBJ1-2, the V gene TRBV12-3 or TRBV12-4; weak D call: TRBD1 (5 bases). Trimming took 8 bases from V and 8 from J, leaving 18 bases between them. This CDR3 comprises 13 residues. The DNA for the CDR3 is TGTGCCAGCTTTCTCGGGGGACCGGGAGGCTACACCTTC. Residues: CASFLGGPGGYTF.

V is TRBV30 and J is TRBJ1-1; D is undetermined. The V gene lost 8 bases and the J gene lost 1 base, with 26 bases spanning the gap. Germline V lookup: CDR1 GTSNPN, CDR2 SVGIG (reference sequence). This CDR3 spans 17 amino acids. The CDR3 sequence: CARLKVGIPIGNTEAFF. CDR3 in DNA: TGTGCCCGGCTAAAGGTGGGAATTCCGATCGGGAACACTGAAGCTTTCTTT. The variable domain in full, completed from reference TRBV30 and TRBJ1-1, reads SQTIHQWPATLVQPVGSPLSLECTVEGTSNPNLYWYRQAAGRGLQLLFYSVGIGQISSEVPQNLSASRPQDRQFILSSKKLLLSDSGFYLCARLKVGIPIGNTEAFFGQGTRLTVV.

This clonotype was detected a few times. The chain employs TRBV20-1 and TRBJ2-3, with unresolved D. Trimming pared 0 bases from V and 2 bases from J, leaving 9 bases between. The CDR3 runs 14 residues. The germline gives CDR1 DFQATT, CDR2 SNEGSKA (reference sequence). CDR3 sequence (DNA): TGCAGTGCTAGAGATCAGCGTTCCACAGATACGCAGTATTTT. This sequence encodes CSARDQRSTDTQYF.

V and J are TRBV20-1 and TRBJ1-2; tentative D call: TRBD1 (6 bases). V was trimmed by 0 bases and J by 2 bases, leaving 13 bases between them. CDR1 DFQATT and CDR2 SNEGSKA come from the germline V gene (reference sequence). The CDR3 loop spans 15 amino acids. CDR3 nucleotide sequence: TGCAGTGCTAGAGAGGGTGGGAGGGGGAACTATGGCTACACCTTC. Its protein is CSAREGGRGNYGYTF.

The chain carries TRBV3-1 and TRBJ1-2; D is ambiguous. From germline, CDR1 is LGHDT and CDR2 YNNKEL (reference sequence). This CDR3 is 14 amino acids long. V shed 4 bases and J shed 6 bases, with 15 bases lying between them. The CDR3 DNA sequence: TGTGCCAGCAGCCTGCGGCCGACTCCCGATGGCTACACCTTC. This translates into CASSLRPTPDGYTF.

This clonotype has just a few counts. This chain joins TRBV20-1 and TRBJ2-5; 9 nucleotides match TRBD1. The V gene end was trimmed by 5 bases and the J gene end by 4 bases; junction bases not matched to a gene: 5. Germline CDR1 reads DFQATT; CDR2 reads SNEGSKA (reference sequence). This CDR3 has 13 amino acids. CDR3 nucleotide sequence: TGCAGTGCTCAGACAGGGGGGGCAGAGACCCAGTACTTC. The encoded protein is CSAQTGGAETQYF.

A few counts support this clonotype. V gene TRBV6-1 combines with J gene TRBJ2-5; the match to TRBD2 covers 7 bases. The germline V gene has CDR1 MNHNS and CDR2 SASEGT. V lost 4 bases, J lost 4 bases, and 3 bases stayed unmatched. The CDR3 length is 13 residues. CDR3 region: CASSATSRETQYF. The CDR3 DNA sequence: TGTGCCAGCAGTGCGACTAGCCGAGAGACCCAGTACTTC.

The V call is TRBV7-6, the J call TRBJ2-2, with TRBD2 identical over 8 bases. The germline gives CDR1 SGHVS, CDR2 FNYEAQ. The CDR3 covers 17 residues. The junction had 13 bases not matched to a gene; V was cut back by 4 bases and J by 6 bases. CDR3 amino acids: CASSSPNSGSSPGELFF. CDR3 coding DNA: TGTGCCAGCAGCTCCCCAAACAGCGGGAGTTCGCCCGGGGAGCTGTTTTTT.

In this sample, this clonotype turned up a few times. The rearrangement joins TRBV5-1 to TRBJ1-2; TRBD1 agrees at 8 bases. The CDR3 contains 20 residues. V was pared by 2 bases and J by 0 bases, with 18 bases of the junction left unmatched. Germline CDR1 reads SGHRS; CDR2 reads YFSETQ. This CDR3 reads CASSFSIAPGQGESNYGYTF. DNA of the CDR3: TGCGCCAGCAGCTTTAGTATTGCTCCCGGACAGGGCGAGTCTAACTATGGCTACACCTTC.

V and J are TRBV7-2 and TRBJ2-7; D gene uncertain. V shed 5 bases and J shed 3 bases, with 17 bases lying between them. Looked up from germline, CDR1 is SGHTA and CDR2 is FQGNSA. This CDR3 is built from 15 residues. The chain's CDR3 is CASSRGTPRIYEQYF. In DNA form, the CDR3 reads TGTGCCAGCAGCCGAGGCACCCCACGAATCTACGAGCAGTACTTC.

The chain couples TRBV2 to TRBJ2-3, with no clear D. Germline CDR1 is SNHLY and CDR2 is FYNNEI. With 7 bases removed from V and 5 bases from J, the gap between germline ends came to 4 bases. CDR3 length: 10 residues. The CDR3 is CASTLDTQYF. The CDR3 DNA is TGTGCCAGCACGTTAGATACGCAGTATTTT.

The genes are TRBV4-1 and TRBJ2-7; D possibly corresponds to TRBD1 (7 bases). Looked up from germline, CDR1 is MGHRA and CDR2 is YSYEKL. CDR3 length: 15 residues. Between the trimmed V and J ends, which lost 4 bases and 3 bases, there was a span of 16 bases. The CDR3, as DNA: TGCGCCAGCAGCCGAGATAGACAGGGAGGCTACGAGCAGTACTTC. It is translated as CASSRDRQGGYEQYF.

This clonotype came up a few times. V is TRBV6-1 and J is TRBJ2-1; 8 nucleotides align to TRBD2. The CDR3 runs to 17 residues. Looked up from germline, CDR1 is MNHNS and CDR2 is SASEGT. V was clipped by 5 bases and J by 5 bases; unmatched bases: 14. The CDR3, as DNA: TGTGCCAGCAGTCCCGGACCGGGACTAGGGACCAACAATGAGCAGTTCTTC. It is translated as CASSPGPGLGTNNEQFF.

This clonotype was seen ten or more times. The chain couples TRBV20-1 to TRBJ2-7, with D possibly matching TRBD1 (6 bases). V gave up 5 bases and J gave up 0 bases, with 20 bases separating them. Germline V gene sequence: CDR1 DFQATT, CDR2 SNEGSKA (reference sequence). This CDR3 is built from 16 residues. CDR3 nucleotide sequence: TGCAGTGCTTGGGACACAAGGGGGTCAAACTCCTACGAGCAGTACTTC. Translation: CSAWDTRGSNSYEQYF.

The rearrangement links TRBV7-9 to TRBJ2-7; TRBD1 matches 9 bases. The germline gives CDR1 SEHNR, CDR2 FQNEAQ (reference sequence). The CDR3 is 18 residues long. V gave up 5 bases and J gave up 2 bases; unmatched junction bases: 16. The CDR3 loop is CASSPSHESRQGAYEQYF. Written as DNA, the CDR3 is TGTGCCAGCAGCCCATCCCACGAAAGTCGACAGGGGGCCTACGAGCAGTACTTC. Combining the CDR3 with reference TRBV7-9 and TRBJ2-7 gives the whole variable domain DTGVSQNPRHKITKRGQNVTFRCDPISEHNRLYWYRQTLGQGPEFLTYFQNEAQLEKSRLLSDRFSAERPKGSFSTLEIQRTEQGDSAMYLCASSPSHESRQGAYEQYFGPGTRLTVT.

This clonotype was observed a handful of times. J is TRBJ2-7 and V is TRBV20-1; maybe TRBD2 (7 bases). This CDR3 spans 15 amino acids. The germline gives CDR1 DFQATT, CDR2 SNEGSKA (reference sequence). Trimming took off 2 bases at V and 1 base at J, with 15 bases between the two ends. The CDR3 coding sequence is TGCAGTGCTAGACCTGAAAGGGGGGGGTCCTACGAGCAGTACTTC. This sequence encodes CSARPERGGSYEQYF.

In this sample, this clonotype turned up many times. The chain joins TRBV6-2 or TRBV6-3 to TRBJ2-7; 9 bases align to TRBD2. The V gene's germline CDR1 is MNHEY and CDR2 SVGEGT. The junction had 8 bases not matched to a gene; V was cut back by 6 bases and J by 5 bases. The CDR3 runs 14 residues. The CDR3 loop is CASRSPAGGNEQYF. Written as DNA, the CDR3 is TGTGCCAGCAGATCCCCAGCGGGGGGCAACGAGCAGTACTTC.

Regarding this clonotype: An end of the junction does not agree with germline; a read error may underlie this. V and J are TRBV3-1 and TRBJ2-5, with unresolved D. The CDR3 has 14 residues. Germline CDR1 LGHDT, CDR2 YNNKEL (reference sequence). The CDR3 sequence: CVSSQAILQETQYF. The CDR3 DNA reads TGTGTCAGCAGCCAAGCGATCCTCCAAGAGACCCAGTACTTC.

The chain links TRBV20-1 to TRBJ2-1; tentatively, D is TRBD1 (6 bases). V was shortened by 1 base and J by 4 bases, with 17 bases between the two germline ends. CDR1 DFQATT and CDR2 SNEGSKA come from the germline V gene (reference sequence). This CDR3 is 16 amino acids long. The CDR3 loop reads CSARARPGQRYNEQFF. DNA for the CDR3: TGCAGTGCTAGAGCCCGACCGGGACAAAGATACAATGAGCAGTTCTTC.

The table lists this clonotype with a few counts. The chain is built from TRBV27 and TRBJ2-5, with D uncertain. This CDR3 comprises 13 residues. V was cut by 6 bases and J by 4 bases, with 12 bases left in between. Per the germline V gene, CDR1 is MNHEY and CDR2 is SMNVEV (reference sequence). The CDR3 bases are TGTGCCAGCAGCATGGGGTCGCGAGAGACCCAGTACTTC. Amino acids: CASSMGSRETQYF.

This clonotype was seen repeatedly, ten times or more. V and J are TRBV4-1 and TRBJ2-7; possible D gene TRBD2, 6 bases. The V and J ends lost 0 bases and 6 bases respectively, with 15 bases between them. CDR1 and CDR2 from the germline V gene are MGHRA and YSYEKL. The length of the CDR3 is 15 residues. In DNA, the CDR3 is TGCGCCAGCAGCCAAGATGGGGCTAGCGAGGGCGAGCAGTACTTC. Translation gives CASSQDGASEGEQYF.

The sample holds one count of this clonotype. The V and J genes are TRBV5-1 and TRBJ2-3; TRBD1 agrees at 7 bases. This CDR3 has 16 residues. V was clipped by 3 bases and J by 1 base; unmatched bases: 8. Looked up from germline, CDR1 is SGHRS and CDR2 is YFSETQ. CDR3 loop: CASSSPTGIGTDTQYF. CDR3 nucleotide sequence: TGCGCCAGCAGCTCCCCGACAGGGATCGGCACAGATACGCAGTATTTT.

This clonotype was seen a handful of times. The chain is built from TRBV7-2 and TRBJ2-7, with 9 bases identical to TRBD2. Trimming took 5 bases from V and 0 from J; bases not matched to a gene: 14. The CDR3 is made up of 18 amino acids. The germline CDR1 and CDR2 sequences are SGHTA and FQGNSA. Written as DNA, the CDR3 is TGTGCCAGCAGCCCGCCGCGACTAGAGCGGGGGGTCTCCTACGAGCAGTACTTC. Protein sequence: CASSPPRLERGVSYEQYF. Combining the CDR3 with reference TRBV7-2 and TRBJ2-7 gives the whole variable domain GAGVSQSPSNKVTEKGKDVELRCDPISGHTALYWYRQSLGQGLEFLIYFQGNSAPDKSGLPSDRFSAERTGGSVSTLTIQRTQQEDSAVYLCASSPPRLERGVSYEQYFGPGTRLTVT.

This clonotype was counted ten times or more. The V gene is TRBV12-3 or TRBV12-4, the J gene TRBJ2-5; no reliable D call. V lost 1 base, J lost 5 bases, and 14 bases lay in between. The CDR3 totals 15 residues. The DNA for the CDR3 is TGTGCCAGCAGTTTAGTTTTGGCCAGCCGGGAGACCCAGTACTTC. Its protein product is CASSLVLASRETQYF.

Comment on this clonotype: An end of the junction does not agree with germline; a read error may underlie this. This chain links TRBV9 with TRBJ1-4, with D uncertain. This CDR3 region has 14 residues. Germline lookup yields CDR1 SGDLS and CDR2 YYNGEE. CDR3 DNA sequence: TGTGCTAGCAGCGCGGACGCACGTAAGGAAAAACTGTTTTTT. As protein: CASSADARKEKLFF.

The CDR3 here is CASSLTGTSSGELFF. DNA of the CDR3: TGTGCCAGCAGCTTAACCGGGACGAGCTCCGGGGAGCTGTTTTTT. V is TRBV5-6 and J is TRBJ2-2; perhaps D is TRBD1 or TRBD2 (5 bases each). CDR1 and CDR2 from the germline V gene are SGHDT and YYEEEE. Trimming shortened V by 2 bases and J by 6 bases, and 14 bases separated the two germline ends. The CDR3 length is 15 residues.

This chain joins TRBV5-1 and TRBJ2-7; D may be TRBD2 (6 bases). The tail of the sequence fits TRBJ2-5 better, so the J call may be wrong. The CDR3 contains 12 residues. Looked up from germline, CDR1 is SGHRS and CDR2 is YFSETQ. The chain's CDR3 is CALVSGKETQYF. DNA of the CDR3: TGCGCTCTAGTTAGCGGAAAAGAGACCCAGTACTTC.

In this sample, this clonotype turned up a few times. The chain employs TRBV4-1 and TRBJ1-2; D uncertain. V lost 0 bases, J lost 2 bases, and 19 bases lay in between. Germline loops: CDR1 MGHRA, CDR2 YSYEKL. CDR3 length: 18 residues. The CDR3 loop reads CASSQDSVQPGTNYGYTF. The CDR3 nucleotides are TGCGCCAGCAGCCAAGATTCCGTTCAACCGGGTACCAACTATGGCTACACCTTC.

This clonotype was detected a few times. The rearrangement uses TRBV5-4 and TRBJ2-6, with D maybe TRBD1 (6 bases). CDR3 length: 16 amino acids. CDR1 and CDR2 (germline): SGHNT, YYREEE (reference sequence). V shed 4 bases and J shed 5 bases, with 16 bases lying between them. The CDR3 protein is CASSLGQPRRANVLTF. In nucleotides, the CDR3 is TGTGCCAGCAGCCTTGGACAGCCAAGACGGGCCAACGTCCTGACTTTC.

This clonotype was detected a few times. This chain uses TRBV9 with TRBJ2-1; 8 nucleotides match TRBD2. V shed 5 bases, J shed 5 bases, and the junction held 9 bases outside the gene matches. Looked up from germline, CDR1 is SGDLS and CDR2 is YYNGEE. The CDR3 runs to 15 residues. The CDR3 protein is CASSSDGLAHNEQFF. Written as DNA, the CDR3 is TGTGCCAGCAGTTCAGACGGACTAGCACACAATGAGCAGTTCTTC.

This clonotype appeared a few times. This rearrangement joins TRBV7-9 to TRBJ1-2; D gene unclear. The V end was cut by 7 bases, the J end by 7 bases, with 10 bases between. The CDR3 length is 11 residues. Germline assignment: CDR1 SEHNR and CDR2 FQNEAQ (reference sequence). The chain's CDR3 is CASTRLGGYTF. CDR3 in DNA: TGTGCCAGCACCCGCCTAGGTGGCTACACCTTC.